A single T cell receptor beta chain is shown here with its context. Patients of the Seattle cohort, enrolled during active infection, were followed longitudinally. V lost 1 base, J lost 1 base, and 7 bases lay in between. This CDR3 is 14 amino acids long. Looked up from germline, CDR1 is SGHTA and CDR2 is FQGNSA. The data originate from a study of blood T cell repertoires in COVID-19. The assay was immunoSEQ multiplex PCR, and TCRdb's table has in-frame clones only and misses some. The sample includes some 520,000 clones, roughly 89% of them seen just once. The origin of this receptor is a man between 18 and 29 years old with COVID-19, enrolled during active disease. Sequencing was performed on peripheral blood. The chain joins TRBV7-2 to TRBJ1-1; D not resolved. As DNA, the CDR3 is TGTGCCAGCAGCTTAGGAGGGCGGAACACTGAAGCTTTCTTT. Encoded protein: CASSLGGRNTEAFF.